This TCR beta chain was sequenced during a study of blood T cell repertoires in COVID-19. Study at large: Researchers got acute and convalescent COVID-19 samples from the United States, Italy and Spain. Sources were T cells, B-cell-depleted T cells, or PBMCs; the material itself was cDNA or gDNA.

The V end was cut by 0 bases, the J end by 1 base, with 8 bases between. The CDR3 runs to 16 residues. Germline values: CDR1 SGHDT, CDR2 YYEEEE. In the study's own analysis: Amplified reference gene primers provided the basis for estimating nucleated cell counts. The repertoire was sequenced with immunoSEQ multiplex PCR; TCRdb's copy has only in-frame clones and lacks some. The V and J calls and the clone size are those of that table, but D and trimming were determined from the DNA. Of under 250,000 clones in the sample, around 84% were seen once. The sequencing input was peripheral blood. The rearrangement joins TRBV5-6 to TRBJ2-6, with D maybe TRBD1 (6 bases). This receptor was identified in a woman aged 55 to 70 who had recovered from COVID-19. The CDR3 nucleotides read TGTGCCAGCAGCTTGGCAGGGGAATCTGGGGCCAACGTCCTGACTTTC. Translated: CASSLAGESGANVLTF.